This TCR beta chain appears in the sequencing data of a study of response to subunit inactivated influenza vaccine. Study-wide findings and caveats: Authors suggested that a seasonal influenza vaccination recruits few new T cells each time.

This clonotype appeared a few times. Its antigen is currently unknown. The germline gives CDR1 SGHTA, CDR2 FQGNSA. The CDR3 spans 16 residues. V gave up 1 base and J gave up 3 bases; unmatched junction bases: 5. TCRdb re-called the RT-PCR reads with MiXCR, one entry per CDR3 protein. The table lists 530,000 or so distinct CDR3 sequences, roughly 12% of them singletons, with 9.5% to 13% in the top ten. The sequenced sample was PBMCs from blood, obtained on the day of vaccination. The source of this sequence is a man over 45 who received an inactivated influenza vaccine. The chain links TRBV7-2 to TRBJ2-2; TRBD1 matches 7 bases. CDR3: CASSLGGRGHTGELFF. CDR3 bases: TGTGCCAGCAGCTTAGGCGGTAGGGGGCACACCGGGGAGCTGTTTTTT.